This section outlines one T cell receptor beta chain sequence together with its context. Libraries were prepared by immunoSEQ multiplex PCR; TCRdb keeps only in-frame clonotypes and omits some of them. The top ten hold more than 0.15% of the sample, which has 65,000 to 85,000 clones, 96% seen once. These data originate in a study of technical replicates of blood from a few donors. CDR3 length: 14 amino acids. Germline CDR1 reads MNHNY; CDR2 reads SVGAGI (reference sequence). Trimming took 5 bases from V and 5 from J, leaving 13 bases between them. The receptor was derived from a human donor in good health. What was sequenced was T cells isolated from PBMCs. This chain joins TRBV6-6 and TRBJ2-4, with TRBD1 as a possible D gene (6 bases). DNA of the CDR3: TGTGCCAGCAGTAACCGGGACACCCAAAACATTCAGTACTTC. Translating it yields CASSNRDTQNIQYF.